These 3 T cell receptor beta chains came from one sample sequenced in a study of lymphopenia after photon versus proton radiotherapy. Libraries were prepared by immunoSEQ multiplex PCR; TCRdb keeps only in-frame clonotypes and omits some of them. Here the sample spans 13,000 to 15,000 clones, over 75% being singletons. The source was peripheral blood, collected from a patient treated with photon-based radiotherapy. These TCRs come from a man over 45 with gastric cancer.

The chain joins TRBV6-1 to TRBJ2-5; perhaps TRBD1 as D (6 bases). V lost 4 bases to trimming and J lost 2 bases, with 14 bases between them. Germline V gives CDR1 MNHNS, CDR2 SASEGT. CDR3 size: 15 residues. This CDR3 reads CASSAPTGFQETQYF. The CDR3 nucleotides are TGTGCCAGCAGTGCTCCAACAGGGTTTCAAGAGACCCAGTACTTC.

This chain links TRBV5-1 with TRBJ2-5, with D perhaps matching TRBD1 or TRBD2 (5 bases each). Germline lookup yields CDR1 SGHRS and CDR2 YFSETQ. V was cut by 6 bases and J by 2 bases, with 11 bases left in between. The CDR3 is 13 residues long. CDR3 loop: CASTWGFQETQYF. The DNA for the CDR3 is TGCGCCAGCACCTGGGGGTTTCAAGAGACCCAGTACTTC.

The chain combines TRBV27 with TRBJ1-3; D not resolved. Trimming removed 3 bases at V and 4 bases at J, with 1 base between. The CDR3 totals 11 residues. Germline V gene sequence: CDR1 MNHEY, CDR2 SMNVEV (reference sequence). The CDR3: CASSFGNTIYF. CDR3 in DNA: TGTGCCAGCAGTTTCGGAAACACCATATATTTT.